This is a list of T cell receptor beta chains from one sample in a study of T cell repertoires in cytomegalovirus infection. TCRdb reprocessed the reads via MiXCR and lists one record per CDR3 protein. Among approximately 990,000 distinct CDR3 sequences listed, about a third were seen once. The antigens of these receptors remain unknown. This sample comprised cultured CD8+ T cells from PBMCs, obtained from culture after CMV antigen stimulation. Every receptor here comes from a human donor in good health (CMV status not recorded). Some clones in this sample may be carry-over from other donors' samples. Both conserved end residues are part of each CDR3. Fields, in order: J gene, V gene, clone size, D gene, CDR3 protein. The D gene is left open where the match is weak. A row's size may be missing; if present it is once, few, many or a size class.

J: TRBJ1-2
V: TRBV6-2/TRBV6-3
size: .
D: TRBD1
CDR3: CASRPGQAYGYTF

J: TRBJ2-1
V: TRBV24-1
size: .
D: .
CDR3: CATSDGRGHEQFF

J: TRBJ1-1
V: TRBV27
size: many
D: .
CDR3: CASSLGGPLNTEAFF

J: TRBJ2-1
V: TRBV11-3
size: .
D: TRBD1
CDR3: CASSETGQGVYNEQFF

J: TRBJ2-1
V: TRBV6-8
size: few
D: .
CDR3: CASSYQGTSNEQFF

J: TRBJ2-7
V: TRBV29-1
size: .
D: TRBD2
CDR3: CSVEGIAGDYEQYF

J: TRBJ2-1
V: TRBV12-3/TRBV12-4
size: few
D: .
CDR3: CASGDRGASSYNEQFF

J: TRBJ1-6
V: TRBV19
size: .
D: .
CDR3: CASTEGWESFDSPLHF

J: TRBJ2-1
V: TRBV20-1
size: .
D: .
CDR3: CSARDRRTPYNEQFF

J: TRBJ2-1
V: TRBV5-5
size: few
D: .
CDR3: CASSWDFSSYNEQFF

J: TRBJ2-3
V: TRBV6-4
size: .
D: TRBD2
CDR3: CASSEWGGDPDTQYF

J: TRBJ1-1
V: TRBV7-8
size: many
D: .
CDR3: CASSPPKGLNTEAFF

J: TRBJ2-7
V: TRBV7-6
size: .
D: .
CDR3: CASSPLTESYEQYF

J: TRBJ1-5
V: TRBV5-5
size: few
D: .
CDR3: CASSLRGSPNQPQHF

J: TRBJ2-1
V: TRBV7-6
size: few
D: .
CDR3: CASSKPGAHNEQFF

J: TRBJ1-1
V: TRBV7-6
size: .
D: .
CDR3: CASSTSQFTEAFF

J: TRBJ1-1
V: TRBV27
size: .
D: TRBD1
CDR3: CASSLTPRTGGSLGAFF

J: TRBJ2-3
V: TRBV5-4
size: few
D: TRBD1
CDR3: CASSLAGTGTTDTQYF

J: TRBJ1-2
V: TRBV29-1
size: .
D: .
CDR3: CSVEGDFTGWNYGYTF

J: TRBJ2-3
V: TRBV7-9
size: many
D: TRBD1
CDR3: CASSLGQGPDTQYF

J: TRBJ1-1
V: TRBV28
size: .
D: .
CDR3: CASSFWGQGNTEAFF

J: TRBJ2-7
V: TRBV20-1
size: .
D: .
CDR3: CSARDTRDSLSYEQYF

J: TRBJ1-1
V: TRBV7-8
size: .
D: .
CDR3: CASNWRGNTEAFF

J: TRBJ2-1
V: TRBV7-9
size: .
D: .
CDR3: CASSLGMSLREQFF

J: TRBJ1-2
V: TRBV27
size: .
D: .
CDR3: CATKGGYGYTF

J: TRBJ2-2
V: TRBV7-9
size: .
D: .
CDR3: CASSSRVSGELFF

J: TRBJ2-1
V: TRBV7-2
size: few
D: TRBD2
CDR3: CASSSPGGSGEYNEQFF

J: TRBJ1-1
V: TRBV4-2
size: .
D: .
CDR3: CASSQEQVGRETVNTEAFF

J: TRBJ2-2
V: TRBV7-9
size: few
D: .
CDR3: CASSPRGSLNTGELFF

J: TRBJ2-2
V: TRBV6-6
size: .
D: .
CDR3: CASSYWGGAESGELFF

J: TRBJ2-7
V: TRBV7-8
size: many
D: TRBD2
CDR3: CASSYDKGLAGGIREQYF

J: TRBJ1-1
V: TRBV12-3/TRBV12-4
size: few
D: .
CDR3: CASSFGKGEAFF

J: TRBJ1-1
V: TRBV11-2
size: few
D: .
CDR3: CASSLDWWGSTEAFF

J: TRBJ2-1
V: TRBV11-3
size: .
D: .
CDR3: CASSPPGGGAYNEQFF

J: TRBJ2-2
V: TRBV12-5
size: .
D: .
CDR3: CASGLDGMSGTGELFF

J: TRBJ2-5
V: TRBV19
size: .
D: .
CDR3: CASSIGEETQYF

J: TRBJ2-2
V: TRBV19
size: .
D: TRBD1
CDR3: CASSQMTGGGTGELFF

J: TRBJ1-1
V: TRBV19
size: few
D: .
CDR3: CASSRQRVPGAEAFF

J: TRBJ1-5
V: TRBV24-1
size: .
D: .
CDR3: CATSESWAGNQPQHF

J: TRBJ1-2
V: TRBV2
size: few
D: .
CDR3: CARWTSVAGYTF

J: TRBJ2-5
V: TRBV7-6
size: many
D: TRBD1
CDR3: CASSSFRDRDQETQYF

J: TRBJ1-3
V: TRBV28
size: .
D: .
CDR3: CASSLPPFGSGNTIYF

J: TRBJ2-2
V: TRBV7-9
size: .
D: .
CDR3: CASSLQGRYPGELFF

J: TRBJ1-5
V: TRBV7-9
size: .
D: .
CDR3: CASSPSGALQSQHF

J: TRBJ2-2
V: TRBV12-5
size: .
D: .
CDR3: CASGFSPRQDMNTGELFF

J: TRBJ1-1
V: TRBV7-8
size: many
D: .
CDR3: CASSSPEGLLNTEAFF

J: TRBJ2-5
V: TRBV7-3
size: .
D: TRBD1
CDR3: CACSLTLVTGGGETQYF

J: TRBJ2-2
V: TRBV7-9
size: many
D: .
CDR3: CASSPRDKGTGELFF

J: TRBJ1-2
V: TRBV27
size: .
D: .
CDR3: CASSPSGGQGYNYGYTF

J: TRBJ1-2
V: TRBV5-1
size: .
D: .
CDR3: CASSPREGDYGYTF

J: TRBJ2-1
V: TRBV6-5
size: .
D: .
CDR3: CASSYKGGYNEQFF

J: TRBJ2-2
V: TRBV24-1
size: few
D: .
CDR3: CATSDLNQNTGELFF

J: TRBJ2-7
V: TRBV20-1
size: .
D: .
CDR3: CSARVLGDYEQYF

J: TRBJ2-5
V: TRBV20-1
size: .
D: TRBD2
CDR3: CSAFLAGEGTQYF

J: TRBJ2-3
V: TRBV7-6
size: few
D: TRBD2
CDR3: CASTPLAGVNTDTQYF